Listed here is a single T cell receptor (beta chain). The data are from a study of CD8+ T cells in alopecia areata. The authors extracted RNA and reverse transcribed it into cDNA as the sequencing template. Clones were sequenced by immunoSEQ multiplex PCR, and TCRdb holds only the in-frame ones, with some missing. Counted here are over 150,000 clones, 58% occurring once; the ten biggest clones make up about 5.5%. Noted treatment: oral pan-JAK inhibitor, 5-10 mg twice daily. Germline CDR1 reads SEHNR; CDR2 reads FQNEAQ (reference sequence). The junction had 5 bases not matched to a gene; V was cut back by 5 bases and J by 2 bases. The CDR3 is 16 residues long.

The sequence came from a human donor with alopecia areata. Sequencing used CD4+ T cells sorted from blood, obtained at week 24, from a patient treated with tofacitinib. This chain connects TRBV7-9 to TRBJ2-5, with 13 nucleotides matching TRBD2. The CDR3 sequence: CASSPGLAGRQETQYF. As DNA, the CDR3 is TGTGCCAGCAGCCCGGGACTAGCGGGGCGTCAAGAGACCCAGTACTTC.